One sample yielded the 28 T cell receptor beta chains listed below, sequenced in a study of blood T cell repertoires in COVID-19. Data came from immunoSEQ multiplex PCR; TCRdb stores just in-frame clones and leaves some out. This sample has 95,000 to 130,000 clones, with approximately 84% found just once. Sequencing was performed on peripheral blood. Receptors originate from a man between 65 and 85 years old with active or convalescent COVID-19.

This chain uses TRBV5-1 with TRBJ2-1, with 9 positions matching TRBD2. Looked up from germline, CDR1 is SGHRS and CDR2 is YFSETQ. CDR3 length: 20 residues. V lost 4 bases to trimming and J lost 0 bases; unmatched junction nucleotides: 17. CDR3 amino acids: CASSPRGLAGIFTSYNEQFF. The CDR3 DNA reads TGCGCCAGCAGCCCACGAGGGCTAGCGGGGATATTCACCTCCTACAATGAGCAGTTCTTC.

The chain combines TRBV6-6 with TRBJ2-1; 8 bases match TRBD1. The CDR3 loop spans 14 amino acids. The germline CDR1 and CDR2 sequences are MNHNY and SVGAGI (reference sequence). V lost 8 bases and J lost 6; bases outside the gene matches: 9. In nucleotides, the CDR3 is TGTGCCAGCTGGTCCGGGGACAGGCCCAATGAGCAGTTCTTC. The encoded protein is CASWSGDRPNEQFF.

This sequence joins TRBV7-3 and TRBJ1-1, with D hard to call. Germline CDR1 and CDR2: SGHTA and FQGTGA. V was pared by 5 bases and J by 1 base, with 8 bases between. CDR3 length: 13 amino acids. The CDR3 region is CASSNRQNTEAFF. CDR3 DNA: TGTGCCAGCAGCAACCGACAGAACACTGAAGCTTTCTTT.

The chain links TRBV2 to TRBJ1-4; 8 bases map to TRBD1. Germline V lookup: CDR1 SNHLY, CDR2 FYNNEI. There are 13 residues in the CDR3. Trimming cost V 7 bases and J 6 bases; bases outside gene matches: 4. The CDR3 DNA reads as TGTGCCAGCACCAGACAGGGGTATGAAAAACTGTTTTTT. The encoded protein is CASTRQGYEKLFF.

J is TRBJ2-1 and V is TRBV18; TRBD2 agrees at 11 bases. The CDR3 extends over 17 amino acids. Germline V gives CDR1 KGHSH, CDR2 LQKENI. With V trimmed by 3 bases and J by 5 bases, 9 bases remained unmatched. This CDR3 is CASSPVVGTSGDNEQFF. The CDR3 DNA sequence: TGTGCCAGCTCACCGGTTGTCGGGACTAGCGGAGACAATGAGCAGTTCTTC.

The chain has TRBV5-4 and TRBJ2-3, with a possible D match to TRBD2 (7 bases). Trimming pared 3 bases from V and 0 bases from J, leaving 11 bases between. The V gene's germline CDR1 is SGHNT and CDR2 YYREEE (reference sequence). The CDR3 extends over 15 amino acids. The CDR3 nucleotides are TGTGCCAGCAGCTCCCGGGGGGCGAGCACAGATACGCAGTATTTT. Encoded protein: CASSSRGASTDTQYF.

The rearrangement joins TRBV5-1 to TRBJ2-6, with a tentative D call TRBD1 (5 bases). Germline-derived CDR1 and CDR2 are SGHRS and YFSETQ. The CDR3 spans 17 residues. Trimming took off 2 bases at V and 0 bases at J, with 12 bases between the two ends. CDR3 in DNA: TGCGCCAGCAGCTTCACTACGACAGCCTCTGGGGCCAACGTCCTGACTTTC. Protein sequence: CASSFTTTASGANVLTF.

The chain uses TRBV19 and TRBJ2-7, with a weak D call TRBD1 (6 bases). The germline V gene has CDR1 LNHDA and CDR2 SQIVND (reference sequence). Trimming left V 5 bases short and J 3 bases short, with 14 bases between. The CDR3 totals 14 residues. The CDR3 nucleotides read TGTGCCAGTAGTTTCCTGGACAGAAACTACGAGCAGTACTTC. Its translation: CASSFLDRNYEQYF.

Only a few counts were recorded for this clone. The chain has TRBV12-3 or TRBV12-4 and TRBJ1-1, with no clear D. V lost 3 bases and J 6 bases, leaving 11 bases between the germline ends. This CDR3 contains 13 residues. The CDR3 sequence: CASSLGGFAEAFF. The CDR3 DNA is TGTGCCAGCAGTTTGGGAGGTTTCGCTGAAGCTTTCTTT.

This clone has only a few counts. In nucleotides, the CDR3 is TGTGCCAGCAGTTACTCGACGGAGGTAACAGATACGCAGTATTTT. Protein sequence: CASSYSTEVTDTQYF. V and J are TRBV6-2 or TRBV6-3 and TRBJ2-3; a weak D match, TRBD2 (5 bases). V was cut by 0 bases and J by 3 bases, with 10 bases left in between. Germline-derived CDR1 and CDR2 are MNHEY and SVGEGT. This CDR3 contains 15 residues.

The V and J genes are TRBV28 and TRBJ1-5; TRBD1 matches at 8 bases. The CDR3 totals 15 residues. Per the germline V gene, CDR1 is MDHEN and CDR2 is SYDVKM. V lost 6 bases to trimming and J lost 2 bases; unmatched junction nucleotides: 6. CDR3 bases: TGTGCCAGCAGACCCGACAGGGGAGGCAATCAGCCCCAGCATTTT. Encoded protein: CASRPDRGGNQPQHF. Based on the CDR3 plus reference TRBV28 and TRBJ1-5, the full variable domain is DVKVTQSSRYLVKRTGEKVFLECVQDMDHENMFWYRQDPGLGLRLIYFSYDVKMKEKGDIPEGYSVSREKKERFSLILESASTNQTSMYLCASRPDRGGNQPQHFGDGTRLSIL.

The V gene is TRBV9, the J gene TRBJ1-2; D is undetermined. Trimming took off 4 bases at V and 0 bases at J, with 13 bases between the two ends. This CDR3 spans 15 amino acids. CDR1 is SGDLS, CDR2 YYNGEE, per germline. The CDR3 DNA is TGTGCCAGCAGCCTTCTTTGGACTTCTAACTATGGCTACACCTTC. This codes for CASSLLWTSNYGYTF.

This clone occurred a few times. V usage is TRBV6-5 and J usage is TRBJ1-2; D call uncertain. The length of the CDR3 is 15 residues. Trimming pared 8 bases from V and 5 bases from J, leaving 21 bases between. The germline CDR1 and CDR2 sequences are MNHEY and SVGAGI. The CDR3 sequence is CASGPGEGRMYGYTF. The CDR3 DNA reads as TGTGCCAGCGGCCCCGGGGAGGGCCGAATGTATGGCTACACCTTC.

V is TRBV6-1 and J is TRBJ1-2, with TRBD1 identical over 12 bases. From germline, CDR1 is MNHNS and CDR2 SASEGT. After removal of 4 bases from V and 4 bases from J, the junction contained 7 bases not matched to a gene. The CDR3 has 16 residues. In DNA, the CDR3 is TGTGCCAGCAGTGCCCAGGGGGGACAGGGGGCCTATGGCTACACCTTC. The encoded protein is CASSAQGGQGAYGYTF.

This chain uses TRBV24-1 with TRBJ1-2; D ambiguous. The CDR3 has 13 residues. CDR1 is KGHDR and CDR2 is SFDVKD in the germline V gene. The V end lost 3 bases, the J end lost 6 bases, and 10 bases lay between the germline ends. The CDR3 nucleotides are TGTGCCACCAGTGATGGCCGGGAACATGGCTACACCTTC. This codes for CATSDGREHGYTF.

The chain joins TRBV6-2 or TRBV6-3 to TRBJ2-7; D gene uncertain. CDR3 size: 12 residues. Germline CDR1 reads MNHEY; CDR2 reads SVGEGT. V lost 4 bases, J lost 6 bases, and 10 bases lay in between. As DNA, the CDR3 is TGTGCCAGCAGTTTTTCCGGTCTCGAGCAGTACTTC. Protein sequence: CASSFSGLEQYF.

On this clone: Other nucleotide sequences in the sample specify the same CDR3. J is TRBJ1-2 and V is TRBV18; D gene ambiguous. Germline CDR1 KGHSH, CDR2 LQKENI. CDR3 length equals 15 residues. Trimming cost V 0 bases and J 0 bases, with 8 bases left between them. The CDR3 here is CASSPPLIANYGYTF. The CDR3 DNA reads as TGTGCCAGCTCACCACCCCTGATAGCTAACTATGGCTACACCTTC.

The CDR3 loop is CAWNVQTTNYGYTF. CDR3 bases: TGTGCCTGGAATGTACAGACTACTAACTATGGCTACACCTTC. The chain uses TRBV30 and TRBJ1-2; D not resolved. From germline, CDR1 is GTSNPN and CDR2 SVGIG (reference sequence). The CDR3 covers 14 residues. V was pared by 4 bases and J by 0 bases, with 12 bases between.

In regard to this clone: Its ends do not fully match the called genes, so a read error is possible. The chain links TRBV10-3 to TRBJ2-2; no firm D call. The germline CDR1 and CDR2 sequences are ENHRY and SYGVKD. The CDR3 is 12 amino acids. The CDR3 region is CAIRESGGELFF. CDR3 nucleotides: TGTGCCATCAGAGAGTCCGGCGGGGAGCTGTTTTTT.

This chain connects TRBV13 to TRBJ2-2, with 12 positions matching TRBD2. CDR1 and CDR2 (germline): PRHDT, FYEKMQ (reference sequence). The V segment lost 2 bases and the J segment 6 bases; nucleotides outside the gene matches: 7. The CDR3 is 17 amino acids. The CDR3, as DNA: TGTGCCAGCAGCTTAATCAGACTAGCGGGAGAGGCCGGGGAGCTGTTTTTT. Its translation: CASSLIRLAGEAGELFF.

V is TRBV6-5 and J is TRBJ1-3; D might be TRBD1 (5 bases). The CDR3 totals 14 residues. V lost 2 bases and J lost 3, with 8 bases in between. Germline V gene lookup returns CDR1 MNHEY and CDR2 SVGAGI. In DNA form, the CDR3 reads TGTGCCAGCAGTTACGACAGAAGTGGAAACACCATATATTTT. Protein sequence: CASSYDRSGNTIYF.

This chain connects TRBV30 to TRBJ1-2; D is undetermined. Germline V gene data show CDR1 as GTSNPN and CDR2 as SVGIG (reference sequence). CDR3 length: 13 amino acids. The germline V and J ends were trimmed by 0 bases and 4 bases, with 9 bases remaining between them. CDR3 protein: CAWSVRGSYGYTF. For the CDR3, the DNA is TGTGCCTGGAGTGTACGCGGGAGCTATGGCTACACCTTC. Using reference TRBV30 and TRBJ1-2 for the parts outside the CDR3, the full variable domain is SQTIHQWPATLVQPVGSPLSLECTVEGTSNPNLYWYRQAAGRGLQLLFYSVGIGQISSEVPQNLSASRPQDRQFILSSKKLLLSDSGFYLCAWSVRGSYGYTFGSGTRLTVV.

This chain joins TRBV3-1 (or the pseudogene TRBV3-2) and TRBJ1-2, with 7 bases that match TRBD1. V shed 4 bases and J 5 bases; nucleotides not matched to a gene: 7. Looked up from germline, CDR1 is LGHDT and CDR2 is YNNKEL (reference sequence). CDR3 length: 14 residues. CDR3 nucleotide sequence: TGTGCCAGCAGCCCCTCGGGACAGACATATGGCTACACCTTC. It encodes CASSPSGQTYGYTF.

The rearrangement joins TRBV19 to TRBJ1-2; 10 bases agree with TRBD1. This CDR3 has 14 residues. Germline CDR1 reads LNHDA; CDR2 reads SQIVND (reference sequence). V was clipped by 3 bases and J by 6 bases; unmatched bases: 4. For the CDR3, the DNA is TGTGCCAGTAGTATCGACAGGGGGCGCAATGGCTACACCTTC. It codes for CASSIDRGRNGYTF.

The chain has TRBV28 and TRBJ2-7; 7 nucleotides agree with TRBD2. The germline V gene has CDR1 MDHEN and CDR2 SYDVKM. Trimming removed 6 bases from V and 0 bases from J; junction bases left unmatched: 8. This CDR3 region has 15 residues. CDR3 sequence: CASSRPGRASYEQYF. CDR3 bases: TGTGCCAGCAGCCGTCCGGGGAGGGCCTCCTACGAGCAGTACTTC.

The chain is built from TRBV18 and TRBJ2-3; 9 positions match TRBD2. This CDR3 is built from 17 residues. The junction had 7 bases not matched to a gene; V was cut back by 2 bases and J by 1 base. Germline V lookup: CDR1 KGHSH, CDR2 LQKENI. The CDR3 is CASSPTVASGGTDTQYF. CDR3 nucleotide sequence: TGTGCCAGCTCACCAACGGTAGCTAGCGGGGGCACAGATACGCAGTATTTT. The full variable domain, its missing parts supplied by reference TRBV18 and TRBJ2-3, is NAGVMQNPRHLVRRRGQEARLRCSPMKGHSHVYWYRQLPEEGLKFMVYLQKENIIDESGMPKERFSAEFPKEGPSILRIQQVVRGDSAAYFCASSPTVASGGTDTQYFGPGTRLTVL.

The table lists this clone with a few counts. This sequence joins TRBV7-6 and TRBJ2-3; tentative D call: TRBD2 (6 bases). CDR3 size: 15 residues. Trimming stripped 4 bases from V and 4 bases from J, with 15 bases between. Germline V gives CDR1 SGHVS, CDR2 FNYEAQ. In DNA form, the CDR3 reads TGTGCCAGCAGCTACATGCGCGGGGCCGCAGATACGCAGTATTTT. Its protein product is CASSYMRGAADTQYF.

This clone was picked up a small number of times. The genes are TRBV9 and TRBJ2-2; 9 bases agree with TRBD1. Germline CDR1 is SGDLS and CDR2 is YYNGEE. The ends lost 3 bases at V and 6 bases at J; junction bases unmatched: 6. CDR3 length: 15 residues. CDR3: CASSASQGASGELFF. CDR3 nucleotides: TGTGCCAGCAGCGCCTCACAGGGGGCGTCCGGGGAGCTGTTTTTT.